Sequencing of this TCR beta chain was carried out in a study of blood T cell repertoires in COVID-19. Turning to the study itself: COVID-19 samples collected from the United States, Italy and Spain covered acute and convalescent phases.

Authors' processing steps: Amplification with reference gene primers provided the estimates of nucleated cell counts. This table comes from immunoSEQ multiplex PCR, and its TCRdb copy is limited to in-frame clones, with some not included. V and J calls and clone size come straight from that table; D and trimming were deduced from the DNA. This table has around 200,000 clones, 84% appearing once. In assigning cohorts, the study relied on participant-reported clinical history. Each recovered donor of Cohort 3 presented with two negative PCRs, clearance, or symptom resolution. J was trimmed by 8 bases and V by 3 bases; bases with no gene match: 8. This CDR3 has 15 residues. Germline V CDR1 and CDR2: SGDLS, YYNGEE.

The sequence derives from a woman aged 25 to 45 who had recovered from COVID-19. Sequences were obtained from PBMCs or T cells enriched from blood (not recorded which). This sequence joins TRBV9 and TRBJ2-1, with 10 nucleotides matching TRBD2. Here the CDR3 DNA reads TGTGCCAGCAGCGGATCAGCGGGGGGGGATTATGAGCAGTTCTTC. It yields the protein CASSGSAGGDYEQFF.